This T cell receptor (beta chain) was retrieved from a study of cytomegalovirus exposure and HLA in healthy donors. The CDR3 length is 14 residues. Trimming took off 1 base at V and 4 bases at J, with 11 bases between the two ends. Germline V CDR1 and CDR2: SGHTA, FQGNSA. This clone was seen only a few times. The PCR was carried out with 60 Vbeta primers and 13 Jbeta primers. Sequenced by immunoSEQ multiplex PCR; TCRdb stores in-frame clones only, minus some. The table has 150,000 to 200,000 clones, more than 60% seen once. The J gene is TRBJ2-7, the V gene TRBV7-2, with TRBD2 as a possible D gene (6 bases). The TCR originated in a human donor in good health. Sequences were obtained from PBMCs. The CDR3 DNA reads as TGTGCCAGCAGCTTAGACGGGGGTCTATACGAGCAGTACTTC. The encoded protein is CASSLDGGLYEQYF.